This T cell receptor (beta chain) was sequenced for a study of blood T cell repertoires in COVID-19. Study context: Collection of acute and convalescent COVID-19 samples took place in the United States, Italy and Spain. Sources were T cells, B-cell-depleted T cells, or PBMCs; the material itself was cDNA or gDNA.

The age range of participants was 18 to 89 years, with residence in about two dozen US areas. Clinical history as reported by participants underpinned cohort assignment. V shed 4 bases and J shed 0 bases, with 13 bases lying between them. This CDR3 comprises 15 residues. Per germline, CDR1 SQVTM and CDR2 ANQGSEA. The table came from immunoSEQ multiplex PCR; TCRdb's copy has only in-frame clones and leaves some out. The data show hundreds of thousands of clones, more than 75% seen once. The clonotype was recovered from a man aged 25-45 years with acute COVID-19. The chain joins TRBV29-1 to TRBJ2-4; D is ambiguous. The sequencing sample was made of PBMCs or T cells enriched from blood (not recorded which). CDR3 in DNA: TGCAGCGTTGGGGCCTTACCTCTAGCCAAAAACATTCAGTACTTC. Amino acids: CSVGALPLAKNIQYF.